The 18 T cell receptor beta chains below were found in one sample sequenced in a study of T cell clusters in autoimmune cytopenias. TRB rearrangements were amplified by touch-down multiplex PCR with mixed TRB-A/B primers. TCRdb reanalyzed the multiplex PCR reads and collapses them to one entry per CDR3 protein, without DNA. The sample totals more than 13,000 distinct CDR3 sequences; its top ten clones hold around 2%. TRB amplification used approximately 270 ng of peripheral blood genomic DNA. The source material was peripheral blood. These receptor sequences come from a human donor with an autoimmune cytopenia or autoimmune hepatitis (not recorded which).

V gene TRBV19 combines with J gene TRBJ1-1. The CDR3 covers 16 residues. From germline, CDR1 is LNHDA and CDR2 SQIVND (reference sequence). CDR3 sequence reads: CASSQKTQFGILGAFF.

The chain uses TRBV18 and TRBJ1-5. Germline-derived CDR1 and CDR2 are KGHSH and LQKENI. CDR3 length: 14 residues. CDR3 sequence: CASSRQGGDQLQHF.

The gene calls are TRBV6-5 and TRBJ1-6; the D call from TCRdb, TRBD1, cannot be confirmed without DNA. This CDR3 comprises 15 residues. Germline V gene data show CDR1 as MNHEY and CDR2 as SVGAGI. CDR3 region: CASSYFGQGNSPLHF.

This clonotype is medium-sized by frequency. The CDR3 region is CSAFVGNEQYF. V and J are TRBV29-1 and TRBJ2-7. The CDR3 is made up of 11 amino acids. From germline, CDR1 is SQVTM and CDR2 ANQGSEA.

The chain recombines TRBV20-1 with TRBJ2-7; TCRdb lists TRBD2, though no DNA is available to test this call. This CDR3 contains 14 residues. Germline V CDR1 and CDR2: DFQATT, SNEGSKA (reference sequence). CDR3: CSARARAGPYEQYF.

By frequency, this clonotype is medium-sized. The chain is built from TRBV12-3 or TRBV12-4 and TRBJ1-1. CDR3 size: 12 residues. This chain's CDR3 is CASRPVGTEAFF.

This clonotype is medium-sized (0.01 to 0.1%) by frequency. This chain links TRBV27 with TRBJ1-6; checking the TCRdb D call of TRBD1 is not possible without DNA. The CDR3 length is 15 residues. Per the germline V gene, CDR1 is MNHEY and CDR2 is SMNVEV (reference sequence). CDR3 in amino acids: CASSFDGGATSPLHF.

The J gene is TRBJ1-1, the V gene TRBV19; TCRdb indicates TRBD1, and absent DNA this call remains unverified. The germline CDR1 and CDR2 sequences are LNHDA and SQIVND (reference sequence). This CDR3 spans 13 amino acids. The CDR3 protein is CASSGTGTTEAFF.

The chain links TRBV6-1 to TRBJ1-5; the D gene TCRdb calls, TRBD1, cannot be checked with no DNA. Germline-derived CDR1 and CDR2 are MNHNS and SASEGT. The CDR3 has 15 residues. CDR3: CASSEGVGGDQPQHF.

J is TRBJ1-2 and V is TRBV29-1; with no DNA, the TCRdb D assignment of TRBD1 cannot be verified. The CDR3 has 13 amino acids. Germline V gives CDR1 SQVTM, CDR2 ANQGSEA. CDR3: CSVGTGVESGYTF.

V and J are TRBV20-1 and TRBJ2-2; the D call of TRBD1 rests on TCRdb alone, since no DNA is present to check it. CDR1 and CDR2 (germline): DFQATT, SNEGSKA (reference sequence). The CDR3 is 15 residues long. The CDR3 is CSARARDLGVGELFF.

The rearrangement joins TRBV15 to TRBJ2-7. CDR1 and CDR2 (germline): LNHNV, YYDKDF (reference sequence). The CDR3 covers 11 residues. The CDR3: CATRDDYEQYF.

The chain has TRBV6-1 and TRBJ1-1. The length of the CDR3 is 13 residues. In germline, CDR1 is MNHNS, CDR2 SASEGT. CDR3 in amino acids: CASSVRGLTEAFF.

The rearrangement joins TRBV27 to TRBJ2-7; TCRdb indicates TRBD2, and absent DNA this call remains unverified. The germline V gene encodes CDR1 MNHEY and CDR2 SMNVEV (reference sequence). The CDR3 totals 14 residues. The CDR3 sequence: CASSPGLPGYEQYF.

The chain employs TRBV18 and TRBJ2-1. Germline loops: CDR1 KGHSH, CDR2 LQKENI. The CDR3 spans 16 residues. The CDR3 protein is CASSRPGAGSYNEQFF.

Its frequency marks this clonotype as medium-sized. CDR3: CARQSDTGELFF. The chain joins TRBV6-1 to TRBJ2-2. This CDR3 comprises 12 residues. Looked up from germline, CDR1 is MNHNS and CDR2 is SASEGT.

V and J are TRBV18 and TRBJ1-5. CDR3 length equals 16 residues. CDR1 and CDR2 (germline): KGHSH, LQKENI. The CDR3 spells CASSPFSQWGNQPQHF.

The chain recombines TRBV19 with TRBJ1-5. Germline V gives CDR1 LNHDA, CDR2 SQIVND (reference sequence). CDR3 length: 12 residues. The CDR3 sequence is CASSIEGQPQHF.